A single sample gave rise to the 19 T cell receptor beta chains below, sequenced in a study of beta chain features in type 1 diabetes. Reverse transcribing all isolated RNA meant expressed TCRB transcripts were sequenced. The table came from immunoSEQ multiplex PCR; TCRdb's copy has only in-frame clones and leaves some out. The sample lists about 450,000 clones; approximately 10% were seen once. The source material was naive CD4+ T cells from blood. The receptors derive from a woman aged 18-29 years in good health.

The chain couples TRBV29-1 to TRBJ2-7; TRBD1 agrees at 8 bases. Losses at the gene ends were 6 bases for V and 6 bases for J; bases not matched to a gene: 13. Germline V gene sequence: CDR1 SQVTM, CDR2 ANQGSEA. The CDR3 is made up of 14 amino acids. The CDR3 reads CSVNPGTGGLEQYF. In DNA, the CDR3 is TGCAGCGTCAACCCCGGGACAGGCGGGCTCGAGCAGTACTTC.

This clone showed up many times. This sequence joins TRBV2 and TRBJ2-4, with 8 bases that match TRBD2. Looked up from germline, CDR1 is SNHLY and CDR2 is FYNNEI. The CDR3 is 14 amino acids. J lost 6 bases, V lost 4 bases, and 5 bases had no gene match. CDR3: CASSASGGPNIQYF. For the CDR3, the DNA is TGTGCCAGCAGTGCAAGCGGGGGTCCAAACATTCAGTACTTC.

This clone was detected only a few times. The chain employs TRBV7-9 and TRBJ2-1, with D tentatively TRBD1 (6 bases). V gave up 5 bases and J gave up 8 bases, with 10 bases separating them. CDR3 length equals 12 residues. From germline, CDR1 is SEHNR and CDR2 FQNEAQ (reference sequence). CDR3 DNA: TGTGCCAGCAGCCGCACAGGGTATGAGCAGTTCTTC. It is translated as CASSRTGYEQFF.

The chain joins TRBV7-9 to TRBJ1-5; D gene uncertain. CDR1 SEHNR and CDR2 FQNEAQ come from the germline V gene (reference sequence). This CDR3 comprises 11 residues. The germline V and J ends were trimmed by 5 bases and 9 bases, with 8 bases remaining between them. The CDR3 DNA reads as TGTGCCAGCAGCCGCGAGGGGCCCCAGCATTTT. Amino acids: CASSREGPQHF.

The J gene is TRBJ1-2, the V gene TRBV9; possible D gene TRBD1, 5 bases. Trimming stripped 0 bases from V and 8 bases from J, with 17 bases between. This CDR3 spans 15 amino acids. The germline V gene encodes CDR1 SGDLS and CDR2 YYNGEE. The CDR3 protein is CASSVEGRAYVGYTF. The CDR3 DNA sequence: TGTGCCAGCAGCGTAGAGGGCAGGGCCTATGTGGGCTACACCTTC.

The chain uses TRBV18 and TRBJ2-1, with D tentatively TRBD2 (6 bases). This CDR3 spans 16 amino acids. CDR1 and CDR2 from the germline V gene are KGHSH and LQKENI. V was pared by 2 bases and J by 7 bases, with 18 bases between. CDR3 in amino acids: CASSPTGVRIGNEQFF. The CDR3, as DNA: TGTGCCAGCTCACCAACGGGGGTAAGGATCGGTAATGAGCAGTTCTTC.

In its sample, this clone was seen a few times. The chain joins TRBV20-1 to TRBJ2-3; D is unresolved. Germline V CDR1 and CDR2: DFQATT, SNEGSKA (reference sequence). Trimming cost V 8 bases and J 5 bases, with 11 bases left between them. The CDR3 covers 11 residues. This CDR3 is CSPSVGDTQYF. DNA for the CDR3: TGCAGTCCTTCTGTCGGAGATACGCAGTATTTT.

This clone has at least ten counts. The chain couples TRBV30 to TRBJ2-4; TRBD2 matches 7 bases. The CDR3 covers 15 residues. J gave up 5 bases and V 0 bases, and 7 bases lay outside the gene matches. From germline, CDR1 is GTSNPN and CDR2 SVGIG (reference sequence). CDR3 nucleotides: TGTGCCTGGAGTGTATCGGCGGGAGTGCAAAACATTCAGTACTTC. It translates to CAWSVSAGVQNIQYF.

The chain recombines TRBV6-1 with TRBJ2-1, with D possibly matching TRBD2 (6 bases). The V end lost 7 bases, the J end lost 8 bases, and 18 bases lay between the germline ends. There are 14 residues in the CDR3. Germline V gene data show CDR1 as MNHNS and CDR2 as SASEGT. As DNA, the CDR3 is TGTGCCAGCATGCGGGGCAGGGTACGGGATGAGCAGTTCTTC. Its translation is CASMRGRVRDEQFF.

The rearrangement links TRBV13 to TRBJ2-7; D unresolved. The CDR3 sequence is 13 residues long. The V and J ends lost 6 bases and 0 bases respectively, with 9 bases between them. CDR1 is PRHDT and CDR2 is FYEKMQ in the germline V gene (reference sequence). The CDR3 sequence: CASRMRSSYEQYV. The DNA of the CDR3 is TGTGCCAGCAGAATGAGAAGCTCCTACGAGCAGTACGTC.

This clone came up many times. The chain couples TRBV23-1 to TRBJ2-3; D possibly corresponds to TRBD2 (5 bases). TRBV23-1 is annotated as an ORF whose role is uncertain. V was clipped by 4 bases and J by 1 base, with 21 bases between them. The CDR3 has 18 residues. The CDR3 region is CASSLPGGEPPGTDTQYF. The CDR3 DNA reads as TGCGCCAGCAGTCTCCCCGGAGGCGAGCCCCCAGGCACAGATACGCAGTATTTT.

The CDR3 coding sequence is TGTGCCAGCAGTTTATGGCCAGGGGGCGCATCCGGGGAGCTGTTTTTT. Protein sequence: CASSLWPGGASGELFF. The rearrangement uses TRBV28 and TRBJ2-2; 8 bases align to TRBD1. The CDR3 sequence is 16 residues long. The germline V gene encodes CDR1 MDHEN and CDR2 SYDVKM. The J segment lost 6 bases and the V segment lost 0 bases, leaving 6 bases of the junction unmatched. Complete variable domain (other parts from reference TRBV28 and TRBJ2-2): DVKVTQSSRYLVKRTGEKVFLECVQDMDHENMFWYRQDPGLGLRLIYFSYDVKMKEKGDIPEGYSVSREKKERFSLILESASTNQTSMYLCASSLWPGGASGELFFGEGSRLTVL.

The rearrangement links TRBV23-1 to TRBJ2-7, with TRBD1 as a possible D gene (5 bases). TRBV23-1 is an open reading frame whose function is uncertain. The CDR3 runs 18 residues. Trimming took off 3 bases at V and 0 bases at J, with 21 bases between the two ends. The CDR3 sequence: CASSQRPHRTQSSYEQYF. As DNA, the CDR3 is TGCGCCAGCAGTCAGCGACCTCACAGGACGCAAAGCTCCTACGAGCAGTACTTC.

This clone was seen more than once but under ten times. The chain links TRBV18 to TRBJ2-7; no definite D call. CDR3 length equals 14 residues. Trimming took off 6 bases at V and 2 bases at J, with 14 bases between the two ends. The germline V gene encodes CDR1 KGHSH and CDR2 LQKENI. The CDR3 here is CASSPAQKAYEQYF. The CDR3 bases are TGTGCCAGCTCCCCGGCCCAAAAAGCCTACGAGCAGTACTTC.

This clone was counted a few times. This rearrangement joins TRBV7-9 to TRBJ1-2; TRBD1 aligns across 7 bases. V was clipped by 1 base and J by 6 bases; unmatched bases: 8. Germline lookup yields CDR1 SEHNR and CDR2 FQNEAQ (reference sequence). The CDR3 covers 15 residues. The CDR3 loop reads CASSLDWTGENGYTF. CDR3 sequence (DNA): TGTGCCAGCAGCTTAGACTGGACAGGCGAGAATGGCTACACCTTC. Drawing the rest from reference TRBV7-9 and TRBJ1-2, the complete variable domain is DTGVSQNPRHKITKRGQNVTFRCDPISEHNRLYWYRQTLGQGPEFLTYFQNEAQLEKSRLLSDRFSAERPKGSFSTLEIQRTEQGDSAMYLCASSLDWTGENGYTFGSGTRLTVV.

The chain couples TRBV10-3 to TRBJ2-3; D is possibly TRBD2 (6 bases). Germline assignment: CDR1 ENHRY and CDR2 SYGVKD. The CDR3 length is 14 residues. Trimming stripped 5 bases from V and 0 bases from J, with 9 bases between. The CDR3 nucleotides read TGTGCCATCAGTAGGGACTCTAGCACAGATACGCAGTATTTT. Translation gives CAISRDSSTDTQYF.

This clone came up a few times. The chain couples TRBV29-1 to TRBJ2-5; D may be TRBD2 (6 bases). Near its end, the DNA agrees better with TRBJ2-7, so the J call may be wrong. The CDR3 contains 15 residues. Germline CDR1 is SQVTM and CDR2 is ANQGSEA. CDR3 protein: CSVVGGSESSYEQYF. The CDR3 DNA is TGCAGCGTTGTGGGGGGTAGCGAGAGCTCCTACGAGCAGTACTTC.

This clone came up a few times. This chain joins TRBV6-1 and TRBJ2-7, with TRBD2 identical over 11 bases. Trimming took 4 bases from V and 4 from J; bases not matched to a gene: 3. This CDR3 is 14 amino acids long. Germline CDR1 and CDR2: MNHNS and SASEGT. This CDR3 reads CASSASGRMYEQYF. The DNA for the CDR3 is TGTGCCAGCAGTGCTAGCGGGAGGATGTACGAGCAGTACTTC.

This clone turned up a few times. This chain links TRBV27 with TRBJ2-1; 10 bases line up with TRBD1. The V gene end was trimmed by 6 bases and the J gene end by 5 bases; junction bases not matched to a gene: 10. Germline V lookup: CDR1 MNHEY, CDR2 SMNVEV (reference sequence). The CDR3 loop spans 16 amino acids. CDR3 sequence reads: CASSRQGAHPNNEQFF. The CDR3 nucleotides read TGTGCCAGCAGCCGACAGGGGGCTCACCCCAACAATGAGCAGTTCTTC.